This paragraph reports one T cell receptor beta chain. What it binds is unknown. Purity of each sorted population was above 95%. The data were obtained in a study of beta chain features in type 1 diabetes. The germline gives CDR1 KGHSH, CDR2 LQKENI. This CDR3 is 17 amino acids long. V lost 2 bases, J lost 2 bases, and 13 bases lay in between. Broader study findings: People with Type 1 diabetes carried modestly yet significantly shorter TCRB CDR3s in all four CD4+ subsets.

Expressed TCRB transcripts were sequenced after all isolated RNA was converted to cDNA. Libraries were prepared by immunoSEQ multiplex PCR; TCRdb keeps only in-frame clonotypes and omits some of them. Of approximately 27,000 clones listed, around half were seen once; the top ten hold 0.3% to 0.35%. This rearrangement joins TRBV18 to TRBJ2-6; D may be TRBD1 (6 bases). This sequence was found in a man between 25 and 39 years old with type 1 diabetes. The sequencing input was stem cell memory CD4+ T cells from blood. The CDR3 DNA follows: TGTGCCAGCTCACCAGGGGGCGCAGGGACTGGGGCCAACGTCCTGACTTTC. Its protein product is CASSPGGAGTGANVLTF. Drawing the rest from reference TRBV18 and TRBJ2-6, the complete variable domain is NAGVMQNPRHLVRRRGQEARLRCSPMKGHSHVYWYRQLPEEGLKFMVYLQKENIIDESGMPKERFSAEFPKEGPSILRIQQVVRGDSAAYFCASSPGGAGTGANVLTFGAGSRLTVL.